One and the same sample provided the 11 T cell receptor beta chains below, sequenced in a study of blood T cells in healthy people across ages. With a J-beta primer mix and a sample-barcoded 5' primer, a second PCR ran about 6 to 11 cycles. MiXCR, run by TCRdb on the 5' RACE reads, gives a single entry per CDR3 protein. The data contain nearly 1 million distinct CDR3 sequences, approximately 50% of them seen just once; the ten biggest clones take up about 21%. The sample consisted of blood. The source is a woman in her sixties in good health.

The chain employs TRBV11-2 and TRBJ2-6; TRBD2 aligns across 9 bases. The CDR3 loop spans 22 amino acids. Germline lookup yields CDR1 SGHAT and CDR2 FQNNGV. After removal of 2 bases from V and 2 bases from J, the junction contained 19 bases not matched to a gene. In nucleotides, the CDR3 is TGTGCCAGCAGCTTATGGGGAGGCCGCGCGACCAGCGGGAGGACTGGGGCCAACGTCCTGACTTTC. Translating it yields CASSLWGGRATSGRTGANVLTF.

V usage is TRBV13 and J usage is TRBJ2-1, with 12 bases aligning to TRBD2. The CDR3 totals 17 residues. The ends lost 5 bases at V and 1 base at J; junction bases unmatched: 6. Germline assignment: CDR1 PRHDT and CDR2 FYEKMQ (reference sequence). DNA of the CDR3: TGTGCCAGCAGCCAACGACTAGCGGGAGTTTCCTACAATGAGCAGTTCTTC. Translation gives CASSQRLAGVSYNEQFF.

This clonotype has more than one count but fewer than ten. The junction departs from the called germline gene at one end, perhaps through a read error. The genes are TRBV5-1 and TRBJ2-7, with 7 nucleotides matching TRBD2. There are 16 residues in the CDR3. Germline CDR1 reads SGHRS; CDR2 reads YFSETQ. The CDR3, as DNA: TGCGCCGGCAGTTTCCCCCGTGGCGGGAGCTCCTACGAGCAGTACTTC. It is translated as CAGSFPRGGSSYEQYF.

The rearrangement uses TRBV20-1 and TRBJ2-5; a possible D gene is TRBD1 (6 bases). V lost 2 bases, J lost 5 bases, and 12 bases lay in between. Per the germline V gene, CDR1 is DFQATT and CDR2 is SNEGSKA (reference sequence). This CDR3 is built from 13 residues. CDR3 DNA: TGCAGTGCTAGAACGGACAGTTGGGAGACCCAGTACTTC. Residues: CSARTDSWETQYF.

The chain combines TRBV20-1 with TRBJ2-5; D may be TRBD1 (6 bases). Trimming left V 3 bases short and J 1 base short, with 12 bases between. This CDR3 spans 14 amino acids. Looked up from germline, CDR1 is DFQATT and CDR2 is SNEGSKA (reference sequence). CDR3 in amino acids: CSARDSEVQETQYF. CDR3 bases: TGCAGTGCTAGGGACAGTGAAGTCCAAGAGACCCAGTACTTC.

The chain uses TRBV7-8 and TRBJ2-5; 11 bases agree with TRBD2. CDR1 is SGHVS and CDR2 is FQNEAQ in the germline V gene. The CDR3 covers 19 residues. V was clipped by 2 bases and J by 5 bases; unmatched bases: 16. The CDR3, as DNA: TGTGCCAGCAGCTTAACCGGAGCCTCACTAGCGGGAGCGGGGGAGACCCAGTACTTC. It translates to CASSLTGASLAGAGETQYF.

This chain joins TRBV20-1 and TRBJ2-2, with TRBD2 matching over 12 bases. V lost 4 bases to trimming and J lost 5 bases; unmatched junction nucleotides: 5. This CDR3 has 15 residues. The germline gives CDR1 DFQATT, CDR2 SNEGSKA (reference sequence). CDR3: CSAISGTSGTGELFF. DNA of the CDR3: TGCAGTGCTATATCCGGGACTAGCGGGACCGGGGAGCTGTTTTTT.

This chain connects TRBV3-1 to TRBJ1-5, with D uncertain. Trimming removed 3 bases at V and 0 bases at J, with 6 bases between. This CDR3 contains 14 residues. Looked up from germline, CDR1 is LGHDT and CDR2 is YNNKEL (reference sequence). The CDR3 loop is CASSQTNSNQPQHF. Written as DNA, the CDR3 is TGTGCCAGCAGCCAGACAAATAGCAATCAGCCCCAGCATTTT.

The chain employs TRBV14 and TRBJ2-5; D uncertain. The V and J ends lost 4 bases and 11 bases respectively, with 8 bases between them. Germline-derived CDR1 and CDR2 are SGHDN and FVKESK. This CDR3 spans 10 amino acids. Here the CDR3 reads CASSLGRQYF. The CDR3 DNA reads as TGTGCCAGCAGCCTTGGGCGGCAGTACTTC.

This sequence joins TRBV12-3 or TRBV12-4 and TRBJ2-5; D is ambiguous. CDR3 length: 12 amino acids. The germline V and J ends were trimmed by 4 bases and 4 bases, with 7 bases remaining between them. CDR3: CASSYDGETQYF. DNA for the CDR3: TGTGCCAGCAGTTATGACGGAGAGACCCAGTACTTC.

Of note for this clonotype: At one end the junction does not follow the germline gene, possibly because of a read error. J is TRBJ2-1 and V is TRBV7-8; D unresolved. The CDR3 has 15 amino acids. The germline CDR1 and CDR2 sequences are SGHVS and FQNEAQ. CDR3 residues: CASSLVGRSYNERFF. The CDR3 nucleotides read TGTGCCAGCAGCTTAGTAGGACGGTCCTACAATGAGCGGTTCTTC. The entire variable domain, with the rest obtained from reference TRBV7-8 and TRBJ2-1, is as follows: GAGVSQSPRYKVAKRGQDVALRCDPISGHVSLFWYQQALGQGPEFLTYFQNEAQLDKSGLPSDRFFAERPEGSVSTLKIQRTQQEDSAVYLCASSLVGRSYNERFFGPGTRLTVL.